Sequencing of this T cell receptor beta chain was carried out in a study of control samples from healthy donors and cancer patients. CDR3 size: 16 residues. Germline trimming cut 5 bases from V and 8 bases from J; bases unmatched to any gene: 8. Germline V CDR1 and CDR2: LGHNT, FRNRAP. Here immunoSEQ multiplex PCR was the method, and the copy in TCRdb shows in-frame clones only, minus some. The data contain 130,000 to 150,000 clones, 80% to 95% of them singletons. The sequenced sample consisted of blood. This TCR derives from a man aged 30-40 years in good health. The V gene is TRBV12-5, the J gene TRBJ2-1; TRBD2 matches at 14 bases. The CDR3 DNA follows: TGTGCTAGTGGTCCGACGGGACTAGCGGGAGTCGATGAGCAGTTCTTC. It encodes CASGPTGLAGVDEQFF.